The rows below give T cell receptor beta chains drawn from one sample of a study of shared clonotypes between healthy human individuals. The table came from immunoSEQ multiplex PCR; TCRdb's copy has only in-frame clones and leaves some out. Seen here are around 320,000 clones, roughly 84% observed once, and the top ten hold 15% to 20%. Sequenced: memory CD8+ T cells sorted from blood. The source of these receptors is a man younger than 35 in good health. Each CDR3 is given with its conserved first and last residue. The D gene is left open where the match is weak. A clone size is listed for some rows: how often the clone was seen (once, few, many), or a class if it is expanded.

clone_size	d_call	v_call	j_call	cdr3_aa	cdr3_nt
once	.	TRBV9	TRBJ1-2	CASSPNSGKTDGYTF	TGTGCCAGCAGCCCGAACTCAGGGAAGACTGATGGCTACACCTTC
.	.	TRBV21-1	TRBJ2-7	CASRYDRAQSYEQYF	TGTGCCAGCAGATATGACAGGGCACAGTCCTACGAGCAGTACTTC
.	.	TRBV27	TRBJ2-3	CASSFYRTDTQYF	TGTGCCAGCAGTTTTTACCGCACAGATACGCAGTATTTT
.	.	TRBV5-4	TRBJ2-7	CASSLVPEDYEQYF	TGTGCCAGCAGCTTGGTTCCAGAAGACTACGAGCAGTACTTC
.	TRBD1	TRBV2	TRBJ2-3	CASNPTGATDTQYF	TGTGCCAGCAACCCAACAGGGGCCACAGATACGCAGTATTTT
once	.	TRBV4-1	TRBJ2-1	CASSQPLDNEQFF	TGCGCCAGCAGCCAACCACTCGACAATGAGCAGTTCTTC
.	TRBD1	TRBV4-3	TRBJ1-2	CASSQDPWTGFIYGYTF	TGCGCCAGCAGCCAAGACCCCTGGACAGGTTTTATCTATGGCTACACCTTC
once	.	TRBV25-1	TRBJ1-1	CASSDSTDKNTEAFF	TGTGCCAGCAGTGACTCGACAGACAAGAACACTGAAGCTTTCTTT
.	.	TRBV5-1	TRBJ2-3	CASSPAGTDTQYF	TGCGCCAGCAGCCCAGCCGGCACAGATACGCAGTATTTT
.	.	TRBV11-2	TRBJ1-4	CASSPYPRDRLFF	TGTGCCAGCAGCCCTTACCCCAGGGACCGACTGTTTTTT
.	.	TRBV4-1	TRBJ1-6	CASSLNRARPPLHF	TGCGCCAGCAGTCTCAACAGGGCTCGGCCACCCCTCCACTTT
.	.	TRBV9	TRBJ1-2	CASSPDLEGLVYGYTF	TGTGCCAGCAGCCCGGACCTTGAGGGCCTCGTCTATGGCTACACCTTC
.	.	TRBV7-9	TRBJ2-1	CASSLTAEQFF	TGTGCCAGCAGCTTAACCGCTGAGCAGTTCTTC
.	.	TRBV15	TRBJ1-6	CATSREVWAVNSPLHF	TGTGCCACCAGCAGAGAGGTATGGGCCGTTAATTCACCCCTCCACTTT
.	TRBD2	TRBV27	TRBJ2-1	CASSSGLAGAWNNEQFF	TGTGCCAGCAGTTCAGGACTAGCGGGAGCGTGGAACAATGAGCAGTTCTTC
once	TRBD1	TRBV7-9	TRBJ2-5	CASSQFLDRLKYF	TGTGCCAGCAGCCAGTTTCTGGACAGGCTCAAGTACTTC
.	TRBD1	TRBV13	TRBJ1-2	CASSSLRTGGPFYGYTF	TGTGCCAGCAGCTCTCTTCGGACAGGGGGTCCCTTTTATGGCTACACCTTC
.	.	TRBV11-2	TRBJ1-2	CASSLGIGYGYTF	TGTGCCAGCAGCTTAGGAATAGGCTATGGCTACACCTTC
.	.	TRBV6-5	TRBJ1-5	CATNDRSGNQPQHF	TGTGCCACCAACGACAGGAGCGGCAATCAGCCCCAGCATTTT
.	TRBD1	TRBV28	TRBJ2-6	CASSLRDSLYLSGANVLTF	TGTGCCAGCAGTCTCCGGGACAGCTTGTACCTCTCTGGGGCCAACGTCCTGACTTTC
.	TRBD2	TRBV27	TRBJ2-5	CASSLTGLAQETQYF	TGTGCCAGCAGTTTAACGGGACTAGCCCAAGAGACCCAGTACTTC
.	.	TRBV5-6	TRBJ1-3	CASSLGEEDTIYF	TGTGCCAGCAGCTTGGGAGAAGAGGACACCATATATTTT
.	TRBD2	TRBV4-1	TRBJ2-7	CASSPGTSGGLPYEQYF	TGCGCCAGCAGCCCCGGGACTAGCGGGGGGCTCCCCTACGAGCAGTACTTC
.	TRBD2	TRBV2	TRBJ2-7	CASSEPGLAGLHSYEQYF	TGTGCCAGCAGTGAACCGGGACTAGCGGGTCTTCACTCCTACGAGCAGTACTTC
once	.	TRBV5-1	TRBJ1-1	CASSFEGEAAFF	TGCGCCAGCAGCTTTGAAGGGGAGGCAGCTTTCTTT
few	.	TRBV19	TRBJ2-2	CASRIRENTGELFF	TGTGCCAGTAGAATACGGGAGAACACCGGGGAGCTGTTTTTT
.	.	TRBV7-2	TRBJ2-7	CASSPLGPYEQYF	TGTGCCAGCAGCCCCCTCGGGCCCTACGAGCAGTACTTC
.	.	TRBV6-5	TRBJ1-5	CASSYGGGQPQHF	TGTGCCAGCAGTTACGGTGGGGGTCAGCCCCAGCATTTT
.	.	TRBV19	TRBJ2-7	CASSLQGFTYEQYF	TGTGCCAGTAGTCTACAGGGTTTTACCTACGAGCAGTACTTC
.	TRBD1	TRBV28	TRBJ2-7	CASGVTGGDGEQYF	TGTGCCAGCGGGGTGACAGGGGGCGATGGGGAGCAGTACTTC
.	.	TRBV13	TRBJ2-7	CASSSGRGESPYEQYF	TGTGCCAGCAGCTCTGGGAGAGGGGAGTCCCCGTACGAGCAGTACTTC
.	.	TRBV6-1	TRBJ2-7	CASSEVRLVYEQYF	TGTGCCAGCAGTGAAGTAAGGCTGGTCTACGAGCAGTACTTC
.	.	TRBV20-1	TRBJ2-2	CSARRAGELFF	TGCAGTGCCCGGAGGGCCGGGGAGCTGTTTTTT
.	.	TRBV9	TRBJ2-3	CASSVGIAETDTQYF	TGTGCCAGCAGCGTAGGAATAGCGGAAACAGATACGCAGTATTTT
.	.	TRBV6-5	TRBJ2-5	CASSYSIWGGETQYF	TGTGCCAGCAGTTACTCGATTTGGGGTGGGGAGACCCAGTACTTC
.	.	TRBV28	TRBJ2-5	CASSSSPEETQYF	TGTGCCAGCAGTTCTAGTCCCGAGGAGACCCAGTACTTC
.	TRBD2	TRBV28	TRBJ2-7	CASRGAGGSYEQYF	TGTGCCAGCAGGGGCGCGGGCGGGAGCTACGAGCAGTACTTC
once	.	TRBV7-9	TRBJ1-2	CASSSLTGDPLGYTF	TGTGCCAGCAGCTCCCTAACTGGGGACCCCCTAGGCTACACCTTC
.	.	TRBV5-4	TRBJ2-3	CASSLDPDTQYF	TGTGCCAGCAGCTTGGACCCAGATACGCAGTATTTT
.	.	TRBV6-5	TRBJ1-4	CASSYVGAANEKLFF	TGTGCCAGCAGTTACGTAGGGGCAGCTAATGAAAAACTGTTTTTT
many	TRBD2	TRBV19	TRBJ2-1	CASRTTSEYEQFF	TGTGCCAGTAGGACAACTAGCGAGTATGAGCAGTTCTTC
.	.	TRBV5-5	TRBJ2-5	CASSEGLETQYF	TGTGCCAGTTCCGAGGGGTTGGAGACCCAGTACTTC